The 10 T cell receptor beta chains listed next were all sequenced from one sample in a study of Ad26.COV2.S vaccination and SARS-CoV-2 variants. Treatment defined: some 20 received Ad26.COV2.S at low or high dose, single or two shots; about 5 received placebo; per-sample allocation not given. Specimen acquisition occurred on day 63 following the initial vaccine or placebo injection. Using immunoSEQ multiplex PCR, the repertoire was profiled, and TCRdb retains in-frame clones only, with some absent. Seen here are some 640,000 clones, 70% to 90% observed once, and the top ten hold nearly 1.5%. The sample here was peripheral blood, taken in a trial of Ad26.COV2.S vaccine versus placebo. These receptors were collected from a person aged 18-60 years who received the Ad26.COV2.S COVID-19 vaccine or a placebo.

The V call is TRBV3-1 (or the pseudogene TRBV3-2), the J call TRBJ2-3; TRBD1 matches 10 bases. Germline V gene sequence: CDR1 LGHDT, CDR2 YNNKEL (reference sequence). This CDR3 has 12 residues. V shed 6 bases, J shed 9 bases, and the junction held 3 bases outside the gene matches. CDR3 nucleotides: TGTGCCAGCAGTCGACAGGGGGCGACGCAGTATTTT. Translation gives CASSRQGATQYF.

The chain uses TRBV6-5 and TRBJ2-3; a possible D gene is TRBD2 (6 bases). V lost 2 bases and J lost 2, with 14 bases in between. Germline CDR1 is MNHEY and CDR2 is SVGAGI. CDR3 length: 16 residues. CDR3 residues: CASSYDGGTNTDTQYF. Written as DNA, the CDR3 is TGTGCCAGCAGTTACGACGGGGGAACAAACACAGATACGCAGTATTTT.

The rearrangement joins TRBV4-3 to TRBJ2-3, with D possibly matching TRBD2 (6 bases). The CDR3 length is 13 residues. The V gene's germline CDR1 is LGHNA and CDR2 YSLEER. Trimming stripped 1 base from V and 15 bases from J, with 17 bases between. CDR3 loop: CASSQVTGTRPYF. The DNA of the CDR3 is TGCGCCAGCAGCCAAGTCACCGGGACTCGACCCTATTTT.

This sequence joins TRBV11-3 and TRBJ2-1, with 13 nucleotides matching TRBD2. The trim removed 5 bases at V and 7 bases at J, leaving 5 bases unmatched. There are 15 residues in the CDR3. CDR1 SGHNT and CDR2 YENEEA come from the germline V gene. CDR3 bases: TGTGCCAGCAGCATAGGGACTAGCGGGGTGAATGAGCAGTTCTTC. It translates to CASSIGTSGVNEQFF.

The chain recombines TRBV10-3 with TRBJ1-2; D is unclear. The germline gives CDR1 ENHRY, CDR2 SYGVKD. V shed 7 bases and J shed 2 bases, with 20 bases lying between them. The CDR3 consists of 16 residues. CDR3 region: CAIKPLGQETNYGYTF. Here the CDR3 DNA reads TGTGCCATCAAACCCCTAGGGCAGGAAACGAACTATGGCTACACCTTC.

The chain combines TRBV19 with TRBJ1-2; D is unclear. V lost 3 bases to trimming and J lost 7 bases, with 9 bases between them. This CDR3 is 12 amino acids long. Per germline, CDR1 LNHDA and CDR2 SQIVND (reference sequence). The CDR3 DNA is TGTGCCAGTAGTATGGGGTTACGTGGCTACACCTTC. This translates into CASSMGLRGYTF.

The chain carries TRBV6-5 and TRBJ1-4; D unresolved. The CDR3 loop spans 16 amino acids. Trimming cost V 2 bases and J 0 bases, with 10 bases left between them. The V gene's germline CDR1 is MNHEY and CDR2 SVGAGI. The CDR3 sequence is CASSYPRQSTNEKLFF. The CDR3 DNA reads as TGTGCCAGCAGTTACCCCCGCCAGTCAACTAATGAAAAACTGTTTTTT.

The rearrangement links TRBV29-1 to TRBJ1-5, with D perhaps TRBD1 (5 bases). The V gene's germline CDR1 is SQVTM and CDR2 ANQGSEA. V lost 2 bases and J lost 3, with 8 bases in between. The CDR3 spans 13 residues. The CDR3 loop reads CSVEQGINQPQHF. The CDR3 nucleotides are TGCAGCGTTGAACAGGGCATCAATCAGCCCCAGCATTTT.

The V call is TRBV4-2, the J call TRBJ2-1; 9 nucleotides align to TRBD2. The V gene end was trimmed by 0 bases and the J gene end by 0 bases; junction bases not matched to a gene: 12. Germline-derived CDR1 and CDR2 are LGHNA and YNFKEQ. This CDR3 region has 20 residues. CDR3 DNA: TGTGCCAGCAGCCAAGATCCGGAGCGGGGGGTATCAAGCTCCTACAATGAGCAGTTCTTC. It is translated as CASSQDPERGVSSSYNEQFF.

The chain is built from TRBV10-3 and TRBJ2-7, with 7 nucleotides matching TRBD1. Germline V CDR1 and CDR2: ENHRY, SYGVKD. The V gene end was trimmed by 6 bases and the J gene end by 5 bases; junction bases not matched to a gene: 10. The CDR3 covers 14 residues. The CDR3 is CAISRTGGFNEQYF. The CDR3 coding sequence is TGTGCCATCAGCCGGACAGGTGGCTTCAACGAGCAGTACTTC.